These 23 T cell receptor beta chains share one sample of origin, sequenced in a study of cytomegalovirus exposure and HLA in healthy donors. The PCR ran on 60 Vbeta and 13 Jbeta primers. The data were produced by immunoSEQ multiplex PCR, yet TCRdb's version contains in-frame clones alone and is incomplete. In the table there are 75,000 or so clones, around 76% of which are singletons. The sequencing input was PBMCs. These receptors were collected from a woman aged 25 to 45 in good health and CMV-seropositive.

The chain employs TRBV5-4 and TRBJ2-3; 8 positions match TRBD1. V shed 4 bases and J 0 bases; nucleotides not matched to a gene: 4. CDR1 and CDR2 (germline): SGHNT, YYREEE (reference sequence). The CDR3 has 15 residues. The CDR3 DNA sequence: TGTGCCAGCAGCCGGGGACAGGCTAGCACAGATACGCAGTATTTT. Residues: CASSRGQASTDTQYF.

J is TRBJ1-2 and V is TRBV7-2; no firm D call. Trimming took off 3 bases at V and 3 bases at J, with 5 bases between the two ends. The CDR3 covers 12 residues. Germline CDR1 is SGHTA and CDR2 is FQGNSA. CDR3 sequence: CASSFRDYGYTF. DNA for the CDR3: TGTGCCAGCAGCTTTAGAGACTATGGCTACACCTTC.

The rearrangement joins TRBV18 to TRBJ2-5; perhaps TRBD2 as D (7 bases). The ends were cut back, 3 bases at V and 2 bases at J, with 10 bases in the middle. The CDR3 covers 14 residues. In germline, CDR1 is KGHSH, CDR2 LQKENI. This CDR3 is CASSPGGPQETQYF. The CDR3 DNA reads TGTGCCAGCTCACCGGGGGGGCCTCAAGAGACCCAGTACTTC.

This CDR3 is CASSPGGIRIYGYTF. DNA of the CDR3: TGTGCCAGCAGCCCGGGGGGGATTAGGATCTATGGCTACACCTTC. The V gene is TRBV9, the J gene TRBJ1-2; weak D call: TRBD1 (5 bases). Trimming took 4 bases from V and 4 from J, leaving 17 bases between them. The CDR3 sequence is 15 residues long. Germline CDR1 SGDLS, CDR2 YYNGEE.

This clone was detected a few times. The chain uses TRBV14 and TRBJ1-4, with D maybe TRBD1 (5 bases). There are 13 residues in the CDR3. V lost 7 bases, J lost 7 bases, and 13 bases lay in between. CDR1 SGHDN and CDR2 FVKESK come from the germline V gene. The CDR3 bases are TGTGCCAGCACCCCGGGAGGGGCTGAAAAACTGTTTTTT. This encodes CASTPGGAEKLFF.

This clone was observed a handful of times. The V call is TRBV28, the J call TRBJ1-4; D is unresolved. Germline CDR1 MDHEN, CDR2 SYDVKM. This CDR3 contains 13 residues. V lost 4 bases, J lost 8 bases, and 11 bases lay in between. CDR3 coding DNA: TGTGCCAGCAGTTCCCCTGCGACAGAAAAACTGTTTTTT. Its translation: CASSSPATEKLFF.

The chain has TRBV7-9 and TRBJ1-5, with TRBD1 as a possible D gene (6 bases). V gave up 5 bases and J gave up 5 bases, with 10 bases separating them. The length of the CDR3 is 13 residues. Germline CDR1 and CDR2: SEHNR and FQNEAQ (reference sequence). The CDR3 loop reads CASSPDRYQPQHF. The DNA for the CDR3 is TGTGCCAGCAGCCCCGACAGGTATCAGCCCCAGCATTTT.

The CDR3 DNA reads as TGTGCCAGCAGCTTAGAGGGGGCGAATGAAGCTTTCTTT. Translation gives CASSLEGANEAFF. V usage is TRBV7-2 and J usage is TRBJ1-1; the match to TRBD1 covers 7 bases. The length of the CDR3 is 13 residues. In germline, CDR1 is SGHTA, CDR2 FQGNSA. With 1 base clipped from V and 7 bases from J, the junction kept 3 bases outside the gene matches.

The chain is built from TRBV7-2 and TRBJ2-1; D possibly corresponds to TRBD2 (6 bases). The germline V gene encodes CDR1 SGHTA and CDR2 FQGNSA. The CDR3 is made up of 12 amino acids. Trimming left V 6 bases short and J 9 bases short, with 12 bases between. The CDR3 sequence is CASRGQGGEQFF. CDR3 nucleotide sequence: TGTGCCAGCAGGGGGCAGGGAGGTGAGCAGTTCTTC.

V is TRBV14 and J is TRBJ1-2, with 8 nucleotides matching TRBD1. Germline values: CDR1 SGHDN, CDR2 FVKESK. J was trimmed by 4 bases and V by 4 bases; bases with no gene match: 2. There are 13 residues in the CDR3. The CDR3 loop reads CASSLDRVYGYTF. CDR3 bases: TGTGCCAGCAGCCTGGACAGGGTCTATGGCTACACCTTC.

The J gene is TRBJ2-2, the V gene TRBV28; 7 bases are a match to TRBD2. Per germline, CDR1 MDHEN and CDR2 SYDVKM. V trimming: 2 bases; J trimming: 4 bases; junction bases outside the gene matches: 4. There are 15 residues in the CDR3. CDR3: CASSLDGRGTGELFF. CDR3 in DNA: TGTGCCAGCAGTTTAGATGGGAGGGGCACCGGGGAGCTGTTTTTT.

The chain combines TRBV2 with TRBJ1-3; 9 nucleotides line up with TRBD1. This CDR3 spans 17 amino acids. CDR1 is SNHLY and CDR2 is FYNNEI in the germline V gene. V was pared by 6 bases and J by 0 bases, with 9 bases of the junction left unmatched. The CDR3 coding sequence is TGTGCCAGCAGGCCGGGACAGGGCCGTTTCTCTGGAAACACCATATATTTT. Translating it yields CASRPGQGRFSGNTIYF.

This clone was counted ten times or more. The J gene is TRBJ2-7, the V gene TRBV5-1; TRBD2 aligns across 8 bases. CDR1 is SGHRS, CDR2 YFSETQ, per germline. The CDR3 is 16 amino acids. After removal of 0 bases from V and 3 bases from J, the junction contained 8 bases not matched to a gene. CDR3 sequence reads: CASSLEGIAGFYEQYF. The CDR3 DNA reads TGCGCCAGCAGCTTGGAGGGCATAGCGGGATTCTACGAGCAGTACTTC.

The V gene is TRBV28, the J gene TRBJ1-5, with D possibly matching TRBD1 (5 bases). V shed 4 bases and J shed 1 base, with 11 bases lying between them. The CDR3 spans 15 residues. Germline loops: CDR1 MDHEN, CDR2 SYDVKM. CDR3 bases: TGTGCCAGCAGTTCCGGAGGGGCGAGCAATCAGCCCCAGCATTTT. The encoded protein is CASSSGGASNQPQHF.

This clone was counted between two and nine times. V and J are TRBV2 and TRBJ1-5, with 8 bases that match TRBD1. Germline lookup yields CDR1 SNHLY and CDR2 FYNNEI. Germline trimming cut 3 bases from V and 0 bases from J; bases unmatched to any gene: 7. The CDR3 has 17 residues. CDR3 nucleotide sequence: TGTGCCAGCAGTGATCAGGGGGCGGGATATAGCAATCAGCCCCAGCATTTT. This codes for CASSDQGAGYSNQPQHF.

The V gene is TRBV6-1, the J gene TRBJ2-3; D is ambiguous. CDR3 size: 13 residues. Looked up from germline, CDR1 is MNHNS and CDR2 is SASEGT. V lost 0 bases to trimming and J lost 5 bases, with 6 bases between them. CDR3 amino acids: CASSEARLDTQYF. The CDR3 DNA reads TGTGCCAGCAGTGAAGCGCGACTAGATACGCAGTATTTT.

This clone was observed a handful of times. The chain couples TRBV30 to TRBJ2-7; D ambiguous. Germline V lookup: CDR1 GTSNPN, CDR2 SVGIG (reference sequence). Trimming took 4 bases from V and 6 from J, leaving 10 bases between them. The CDR3 extends over 11 amino acids. The DNA for the CDR3 is TGTGCCTGGAAATCCTCGGTCGAGCAGTACTTC. Translated, it gives CAWKSSVEQYF.

This clone was recorded a few times. The V call is TRBV2, the J call TRBJ2-7; 13 bases are a match to TRBD2. Germline V gene data show CDR1 as SNHLY and CDR2 as FYNNEI. With V trimmed by 6 bases and J by 7 bases, 6 bases remained unmatched. The CDR3 has 14 residues. The CDR3 loop reads CASRRLAGGREQYF. As DNA, the CDR3 is TGTGCCAGCAGGAGACTAGCGGGAGGTAGGGAGCAGTACTTC.

The V gene is TRBV30, the J gene TRBJ2-1; 9 bases agree with TRBD2. This CDR3 region has 17 residues. V shed 2 bases and J 6 bases; nucleotides not matched to a gene: 14. CDR1 is GTSNPN, CDR2 SVGIG, per germline (reference sequence). CDR3: CAWSTPRPRGRANEQFF. The CDR3 DNA follows: TGTGCCTGGAGTACCCCCCGACCGCGCGGGAGGGCCAATGAGCAGTTCTTC.

The V gene is TRBV7-6, the J gene TRBJ2-5; maybe TRBD1 (6 bases). The CDR3 is 14 residues long. The germline V gene encodes CDR1 SGHVS and CDR2 FNYEAQ. Between the trimmed V and J ends, which lost 5 bases and 5 bases, there was a span of 15 bases. CDR3: CASSKDRSGETQYF. The CDR3 DNA sequence: TGTGCCAGCAGCAAAGACAGGTCGGGGGAGACCCAGTACTTC.

CDR3 loop: CASSLNFLTAGPGEKLFF. CDR3 nucleotides: TGCGCCAGCAGCCTCAACTTTTTAACGGCGGGGCCAGGTGAAAAACTGTTTTTT. This chain joins TRBV4-1 and TRBJ1-4, with D possibly being TRBD1 (5 bases). Germline-derived CDR1 and CDR2 are MGHRA and YSYEKL. This CDR3 region has 18 residues. V was clipped by 4 bases and J by 7 bases, with 25 bases between them.

This rearrangement joins TRBV9 to TRBJ2-1; a weak D match, TRBD2 (6 bases). Trimming left V 0 bases short and J 4 bases short, with 11 bases between. CDR3 length: 15 amino acids. Germline V lookup: CDR1 SGDLS, CDR2 YYNGEE. The CDR3 bases are TGTGCCAGCAGCGTAGCTTTGGGGGGATACAATGAGCAGTTCTTC. Protein: CASSVALGGYNEQFF.

J is TRBJ1-5 and V is TRBV7-8, with a possible D match to TRBD1 (5 bases). The V end was cut by 4 bases, the J end by 2 bases, with 15 bases between. Germline CDR1 reads SGHVS; CDR2 reads FQNEAQ. The CDR3 totals 16 residues. The CDR3 nucleotides are TGTGCCAGCAGCTCCCCTGGACACCGTGGCAATCAGCCCCAGCATTTT. Translation: CASSSPGHRGNQPQHF.